A selection of T cell receptor beta chains follows, all from one sample in a study of T cells expressing NK-cell markers. TCRdb re-analyzed the 5' RACE reads; it lists each CDR3 protein once, without DNA. Here the sample table reports about 460,000 distinct CDR3 sequences. The specimen was blood T cells: a sorted CD56 or NKG2C T cell subset, CD4+ or CD8+ T cells, or bulk PBMC T cells (not recorded which). These receptors were obtained from a woman aged 45-60 years in good health. CDR3s include the opening cysteine and the closing phenylalanine or tryptophan. Each record gives: J gene, V gene, CDR3 protein.

>TRBJ2-2|TRBV3-1
CASSQEVRTTNTGELFF
>TRBJ2-7|TRBV12-3/TRBV12-4
CASSLWLIGTGAAYEQYF
>TRBJ1-1|TRBV6-1
CASSAQRGLVTEAFF
>TRBJ2-3|TRBV5-1
CASSLGIGLYTDTQYF
>TRBJ2-2|TRBV4-1
CASSRQPGELFF
>TRBJ2-5|TRBV14
CASSQDDRVAKTQYF
>TRBJ1-2|TRBV5-1
CASSLNYFVYGYTF
>TRBJ2-1|TRBV29-1
CSVRTGSTSYNEQFF
>TRBJ2-1|TRBV10-3
CAISDFQGKDEQFF
>TRBJ1-1|TRBV3-1
CASSQEAGVRTEAFF